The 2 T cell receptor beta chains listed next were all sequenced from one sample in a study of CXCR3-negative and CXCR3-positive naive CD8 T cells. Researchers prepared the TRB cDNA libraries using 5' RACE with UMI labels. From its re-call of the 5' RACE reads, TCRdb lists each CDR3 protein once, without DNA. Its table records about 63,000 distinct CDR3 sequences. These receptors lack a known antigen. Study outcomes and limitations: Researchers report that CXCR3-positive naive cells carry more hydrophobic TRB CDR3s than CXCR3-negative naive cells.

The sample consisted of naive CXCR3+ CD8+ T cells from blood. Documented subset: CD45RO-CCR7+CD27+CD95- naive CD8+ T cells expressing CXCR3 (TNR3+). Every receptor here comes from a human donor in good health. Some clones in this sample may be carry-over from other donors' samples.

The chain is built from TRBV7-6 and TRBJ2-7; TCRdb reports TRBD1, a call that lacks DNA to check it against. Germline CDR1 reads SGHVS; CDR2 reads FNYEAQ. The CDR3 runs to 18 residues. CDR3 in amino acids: CASSPKILQGSGTYEQYF.

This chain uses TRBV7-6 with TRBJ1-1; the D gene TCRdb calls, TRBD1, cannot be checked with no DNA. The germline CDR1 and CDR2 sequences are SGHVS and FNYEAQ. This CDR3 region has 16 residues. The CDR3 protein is CASSLAPGGSNTEAFF.